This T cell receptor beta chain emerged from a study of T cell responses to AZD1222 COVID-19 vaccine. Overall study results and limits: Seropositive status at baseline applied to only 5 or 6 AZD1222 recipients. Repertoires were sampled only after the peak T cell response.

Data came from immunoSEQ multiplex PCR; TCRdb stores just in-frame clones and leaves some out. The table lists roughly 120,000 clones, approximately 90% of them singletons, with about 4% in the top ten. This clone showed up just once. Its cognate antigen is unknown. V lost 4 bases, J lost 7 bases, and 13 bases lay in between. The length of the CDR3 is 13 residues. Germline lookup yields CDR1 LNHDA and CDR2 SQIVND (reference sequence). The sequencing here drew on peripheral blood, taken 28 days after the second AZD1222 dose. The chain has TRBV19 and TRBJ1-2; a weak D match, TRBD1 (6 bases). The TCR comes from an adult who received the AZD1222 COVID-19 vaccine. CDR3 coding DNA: TGTGCCAGTAGTACACAGGGTCTAAGTGGCTACACCTTC. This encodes CASSTQGLSGYTF.